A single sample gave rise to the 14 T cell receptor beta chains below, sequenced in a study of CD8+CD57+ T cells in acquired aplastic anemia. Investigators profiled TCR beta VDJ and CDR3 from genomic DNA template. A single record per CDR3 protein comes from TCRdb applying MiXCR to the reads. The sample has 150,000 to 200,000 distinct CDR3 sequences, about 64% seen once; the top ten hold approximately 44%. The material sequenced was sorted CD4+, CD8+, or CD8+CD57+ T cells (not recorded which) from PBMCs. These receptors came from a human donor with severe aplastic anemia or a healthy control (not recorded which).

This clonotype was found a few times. The CDR3 DNA reads TGTGCCAGCAGTGAAGGGGACAGGGTCTGGACTGAAGCTTTCTTT. Translation gives CASSEGDRVWTEAFF. This chain connects TRBV6-1 to TRBJ1-1; 9 bases map to TRBD1. Germline lookup yields CDR1 MNHNS and CDR2 SASEGT. Trimming took 1 base from V and 5 from J; bases not matched to a gene: 5. The length of the CDR3 is 15 residues.

Written as DNA, the CDR3 is TGTGCCACCAGCACAACTCGGACAGGGTTTTACAATGAGCAGTTCTTC. Its translation: CATSTTRTGFYNEQFF. The chain uses TRBV15 and TRBJ2-1, with 8 nucleotides matching TRBD1. CDR1 and CDR2 from the germline V gene are LNHNV and YYDKDF (reference sequence). This CDR3 has 16 amino acids. Losses at the gene ends were 4 bases for V and 4 bases for J; bases not matched to a gene: 9.

CDR3 nucleotides: TGTGCCAGTAGTATAGATCAGGGGAGGGCTCGAGAAAAACTGTTTTTT. This translates into CASSIDQGRAREKLFF. V gene TRBV19 combines with J gene TRBJ1-4, with D possibly TRBD1 on 6 matching bases. Germline loops: CDR1 LNHDA, CDR2 SQIVND (reference sequence). Trimming left V 0 bases short and J 8 bases short, with 16 bases between. The CDR3 extends over 16 amino acids.

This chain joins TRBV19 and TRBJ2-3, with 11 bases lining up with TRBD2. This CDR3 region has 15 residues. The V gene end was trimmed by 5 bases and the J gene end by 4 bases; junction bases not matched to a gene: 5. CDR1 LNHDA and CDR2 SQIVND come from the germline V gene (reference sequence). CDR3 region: CASSVLAGVPDTQYF. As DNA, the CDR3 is TGTGCCAGTAGTGTACTAGCGGGAGTCCCAGATACGCAGTATTTT. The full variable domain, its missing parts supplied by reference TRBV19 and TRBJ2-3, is DGGITQSPKYLFRKEGQNVTLSCEQNLNHDAMYWYRQDPGQGLRLIYYSQIVNDFQKGDIAEGYSVSREKKESFPLTVTSAQKNPTAFYLCASSVLAGVPDTQYFGPGTRLTVL.

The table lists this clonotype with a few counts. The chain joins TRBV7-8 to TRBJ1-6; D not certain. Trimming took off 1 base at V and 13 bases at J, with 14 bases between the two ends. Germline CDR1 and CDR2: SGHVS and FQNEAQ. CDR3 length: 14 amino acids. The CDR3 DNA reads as TGTGCCAGCAGCTTAGATGGGAGGGCCGATCCCCTCCACTTT. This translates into CASSLDGRADPLHF.

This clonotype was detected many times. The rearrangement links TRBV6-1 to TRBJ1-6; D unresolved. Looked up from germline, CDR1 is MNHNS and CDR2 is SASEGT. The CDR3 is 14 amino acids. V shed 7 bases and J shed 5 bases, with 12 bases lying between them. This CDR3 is CASKTPGDNSPLHF. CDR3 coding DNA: TGTGCCAGCAAAACGCCTGGTGATAATTCACCCCTCCACTTT.

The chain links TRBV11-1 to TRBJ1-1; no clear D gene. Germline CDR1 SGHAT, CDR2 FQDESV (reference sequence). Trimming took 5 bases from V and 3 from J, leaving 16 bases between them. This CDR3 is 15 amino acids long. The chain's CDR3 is CASSNLGVTYTEAFF. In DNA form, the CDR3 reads TGTGCCAGCAGCAACCTAGGCGTCACCTACACTGAAGCTTTCTTT.

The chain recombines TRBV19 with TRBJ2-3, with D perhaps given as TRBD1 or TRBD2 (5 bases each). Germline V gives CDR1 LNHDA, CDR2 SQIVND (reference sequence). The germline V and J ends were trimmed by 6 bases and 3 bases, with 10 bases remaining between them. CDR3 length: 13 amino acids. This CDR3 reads CASRGVGTDTQYF. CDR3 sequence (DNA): TGTGCCAGTAGGGGGGTGGGGACAGATACGCAGTATTTT. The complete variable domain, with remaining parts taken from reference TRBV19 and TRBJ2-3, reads DGGITQSPKYLFRKEGQNVTLSCEQNLNHDAMYWYRQDPGQGLRLIYYSQIVNDFQKGDIAEGYSVSREKKESFPLTVTSAQKNPTAFYLCASRGVGTDTQYFGPGTRLTVL.

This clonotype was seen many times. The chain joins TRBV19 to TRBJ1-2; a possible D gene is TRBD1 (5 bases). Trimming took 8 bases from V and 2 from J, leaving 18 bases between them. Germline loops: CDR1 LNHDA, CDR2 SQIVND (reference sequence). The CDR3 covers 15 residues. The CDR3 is CASGLKGWANYGYTF. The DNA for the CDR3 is TGTGCCAGTGGGCTCAAGGGGTGGGCAAACTATGGCTACACCTTC.

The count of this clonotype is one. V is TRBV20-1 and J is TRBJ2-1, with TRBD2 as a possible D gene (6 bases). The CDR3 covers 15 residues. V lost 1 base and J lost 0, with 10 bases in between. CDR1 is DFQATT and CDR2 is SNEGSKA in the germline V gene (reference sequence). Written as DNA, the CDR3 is TGCAGTGCTAGAGTCCCCGGGAGCTCCTACAATGAGCAGTTCTTC. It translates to CSARVPGSSYNEQFF.

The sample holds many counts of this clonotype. This chain's CDR3 is CASSPGTSTGELFF. In DNA, the CDR3 is TGTGCCAGCAGCCCCGGGACCTCTACCGGGGAGCTGTTTTTT. This sequence joins TRBV13 and TRBJ2-2; D may correspond to TRBD1 or TRBD2 (5 bases each). CDR1 and CDR2 from the germline V gene are PRHDT and FYEKMQ (reference sequence). The CDR3 totals 14 residues. V was trimmed by 5 bases and J by 5 bases, leaving 12 bases between them.

In DNA form, the CDR3 reads TGTGCCAGTACTATTGCCGGACAGGGCTACACTGGGGCCAACGTCCTGACTTTC. Translating gives CASTIAGQGYTGANVLTF. The rearrangement joins TRBV19 to TRBJ2-6; 8 bases map to TRBD1. CDR3 size: 18 residues. Looked up from germline, CDR1 is LNHDA and CDR2 is SQIVND (reference sequence). The V gene end was trimmed by 7 bases and the J gene end by 2 bases; junction bases not matched to a gene: 13.

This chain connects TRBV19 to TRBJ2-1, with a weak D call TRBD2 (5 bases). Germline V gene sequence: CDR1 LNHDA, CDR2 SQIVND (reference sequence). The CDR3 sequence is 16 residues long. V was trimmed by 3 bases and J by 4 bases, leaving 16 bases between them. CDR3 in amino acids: CASSISAGILYNEQFF. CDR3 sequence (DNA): TGTGCCAGTAGTATCAGCGCCGGGATTCTGTACAATGAGCAGTTCTTC.

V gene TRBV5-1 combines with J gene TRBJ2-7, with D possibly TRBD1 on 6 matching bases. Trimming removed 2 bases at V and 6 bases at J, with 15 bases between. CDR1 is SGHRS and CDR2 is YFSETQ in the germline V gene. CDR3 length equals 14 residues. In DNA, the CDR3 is TGCGCCAGCAGCTTTCGGAACAGGGCAAGCGAGCAGTACTTC. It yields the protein CASSFRNRASEQYF.